This note documents a single TCR beta chain sequence. There is no known antigen for this receptor. To determine HCMV serostatus, a commercial ELISA kit was used to detect HCMV-specific IgG in serum. Peripheral blood mononuclear cells were isolated from blood by Ficoll density gradient centrifugation. CDR1 SGHAT and CDR2 FQNNGV are derived from the germline V gene. Spanning cysteine to phenylalanine, the CDR3 consists of 14 amino acids. Only the protein is available. The data originate from a study of T cells expressing NK-cell markers (dated by TCRdb to about 2020). Notes on the research overall: TCR beta-chain repertoires were profiled in sorted CD3+CD56+NKG2C+, CD3+CD56+NKG2C- and CD3+CD56-NKG2C+ T-cell subsets from several donors. Among the eight sequenced donors, seven were HCMV-seropositive and one was HCMV-seronegative. The libraries were sequenced on Illumina HiSeq 2000/2500, MiSeq or NextSeq, producing 2 x 150 bp reads. The study sequenced eight donors, all healthy volunteers chosen at random: three men and five women. Beyond this particular receptor, the publication reports: In over 5 donors, the dominant CD3+CD56+NKG2C+ clonotypes were among the top 10 CD8+ clonotypes and accounted for roughly 1.0-8% of CD8+ T cells. Those dominant clonotypes were again the most abundant among CD3+CD56-NKG2C+ cells in a few donors, at roughly 25-60.1%. Whether the expanded NKG2C-expressing T cell clones were specific for HCMV antigens was left unclear.

Sequencer: Illumina HiSeq 2000. 5'RACE template switching, by which a universal primer site and unique molecular identifiers were added, was used to make TCR beta cDNA libraries. Priming for cDNA synthesis came from the TCR beta constant segment, and two successive PCR amplification steps followed. The source study handled its data this way. Reads were demultiplexed and grouped by UMI with MIGEC, and clonotypes were assembled and quantified with MiTCR. Only TCR cDNA sequences supported by at least two reads were kept to exclude erroneous sequences. Downstream repertoire analysis used the tcR package, and clonotypes were matched across fractions by CDR3 nucleotide sequence plus V segment. Antigen specificity was annotated against VDJdb with VDJmatch, allowing one amino acid substitution in CDR3. TCRdb reprocessed the reads into one record per CDR3 protein sequence, lacking DNA. These V and J calls derive from TCRdb rather than the authors' analysis. The sample's table lists a count of 150,000 to 180,000 distinct CDR3 sequences. The biggest ten clones account for over 35% of the sample.

The clonotype was recovered from a woman between 45 and 65 years old in good health. Donor details come from another sample of the same person, matched by shared clones. The rearrangement joined TRBV11-2 to TRBJ2-1; TCRdb outputs TRBD2, but without DNA this stays unchecked. The sequencing input was blood T cells: a sorted CD56 or NKG2C T cell subset, CD4+ or CD8+ T cells, or bulk PBMC T cells (not recorded which). The CDR3 region reads CASKAGGSYNEQFF.